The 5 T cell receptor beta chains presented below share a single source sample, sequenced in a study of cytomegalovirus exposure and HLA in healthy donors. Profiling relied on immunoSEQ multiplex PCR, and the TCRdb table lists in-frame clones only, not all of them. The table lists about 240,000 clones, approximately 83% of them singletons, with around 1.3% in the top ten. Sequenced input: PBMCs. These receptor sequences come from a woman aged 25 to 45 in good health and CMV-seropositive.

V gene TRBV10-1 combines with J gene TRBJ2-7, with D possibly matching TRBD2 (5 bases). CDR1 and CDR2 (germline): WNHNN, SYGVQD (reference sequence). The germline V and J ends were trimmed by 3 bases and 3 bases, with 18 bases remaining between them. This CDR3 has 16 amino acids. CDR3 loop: CASSDLPSPGIYEQYF. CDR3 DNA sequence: TGCGCCAGCAGTGATTTGCCAAGCCCCGGGATCTACGAGCAGTACTTC.

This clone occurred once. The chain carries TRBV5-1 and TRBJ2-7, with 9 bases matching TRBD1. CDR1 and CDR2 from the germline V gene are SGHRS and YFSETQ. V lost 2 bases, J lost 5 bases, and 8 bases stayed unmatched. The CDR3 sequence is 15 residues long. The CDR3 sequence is CASSFLQGALDEQYF. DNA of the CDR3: TGCGCCAGCAGCTTCTTACAGGGGGCTTTAGACGAGCAGTACTTC.

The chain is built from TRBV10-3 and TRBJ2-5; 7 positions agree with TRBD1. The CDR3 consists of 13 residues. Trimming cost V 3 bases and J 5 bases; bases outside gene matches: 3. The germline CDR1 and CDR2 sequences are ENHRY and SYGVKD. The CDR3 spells CAISDRGSETQYF. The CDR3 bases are TGTGCCATCAGTGACAGGGGGTCGGAGACCCAGTACTTC.

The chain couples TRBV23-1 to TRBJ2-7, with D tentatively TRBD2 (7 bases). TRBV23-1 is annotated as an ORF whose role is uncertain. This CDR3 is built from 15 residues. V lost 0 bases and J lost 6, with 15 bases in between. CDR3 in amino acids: CASSQSYTGRAEQYF. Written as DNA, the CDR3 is TGCGCCAGCAGTCAATCGTATACAGGGAGGGCCGAGCAGTACTTC.

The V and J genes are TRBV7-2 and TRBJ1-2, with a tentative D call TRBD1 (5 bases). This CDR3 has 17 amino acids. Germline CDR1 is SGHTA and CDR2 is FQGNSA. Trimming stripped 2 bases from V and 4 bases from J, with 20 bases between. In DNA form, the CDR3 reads TGTGCCAGCAGCTTATCGCCGTCGGCGGGGGAACTCTATGGCTACACCTTC. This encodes CASSLSPSAGELYGYTF.